What follows are 12 T cell receptor beta chains derived from one specimen sequenced in a study of cytomegalovirus exposure and HLA in healthy donors. PCR amplification relied on 60 Vbeta primers (plus 13 Jbeta primers). Using immunoSEQ multiplex PCR, the repertoire was profiled, and TCRdb retains in-frame clones only, with some absent. In the table there are over 130,000 clones, roughly 77% of which are singletons. Sequenced: PBMCs. These receptors came from a human donor in good health.

The gene calls are TRBV7-6 and TRBJ2-7; 7 nucleotides line up with TRBD2. CDR1 is SGHVS, CDR2 FNYEAQ, per germline. The CDR3 totals 15 residues. V dropped 4 bases and J dropped 3; count of bases not matched to a gene: 9. CDR3 sequence reads: CASSSRARGVYEQYF. The CDR3, as DNA: TGTGCCAGCAGCTCTAGGGCCCGGGGGGTCTACGAGCAGTACTTC.

This chain links TRBV5-8 with TRBJ2-6; maybe TRBD1 (6 bases). The germline gives CDR1 SGHTS, CDR2 YDEGEE. This CDR3 has 17 amino acids. Trimming took 4 bases from V and 0 from J, leaving 14 bases between them. The CDR3 sequence: CASSPNRGGSGANVLTF. CDR3 coding DNA: TGTGCCAGCAGCCCCAACCGAGGGGGCTCTGGGGCCAACGTCCTGACTTTC.

V is TRBV7-2 and J is TRBJ2-2, with 7 bases fitting TRBD1. Germline CDR1 reads SGHTA; CDR2 reads FQGNSA. The CDR3 is made up of 16 amino acids. J lost 2 bases, V lost 1 base, and 4 bases had no gene match. CDR3 in DNA: TGTGCCAGCAGCTTAGTATCAGGGGGAAACACCGGGGAGCTGTTTTTT. Amino acids: CASSLVSGGNTGELFF.

The chain recombines TRBV6-1 with TRBJ1-2, with 8 bases aligning to TRBD1. The junction had 7 bases not matched to a gene; V was cut back by 2 bases and J by 8 bases. CDR3 size: 14 residues. Germline V gene data show CDR1 as MNHNS and CDR2 as SASEGT. CDR3 residues: CASSELPGQGGYTF. CDR3 DNA sequence: TGTGCCAGCAGTGAACTTCCCGGACAGGGCGGCTACACCTTC.

This rearrangement joins TRBV21-1 to TRBJ1-4. TRBV21-1 is labeled a pseudogene. The CDR3 has 13 amino acids. As DNA, the CDR3 is TGTGCCAACACGGAGGGAGGGGATGAAAAACTGTTTTTT. It translates to CANTEGGDEKLFF.

This chain joins TRBV19 and TRBJ2-7, with D tentatively TRBD2 (6 bases). CDR3 size: 15 residues. V was trimmed by 0 bases and J by 1 base, leaving 10 bases between them. Germline-derived CDR1 and CDR2 are LNHDA and SQIVND (reference sequence). This chain's CDR3 is CASSIDWRGSYEQYF. Written as DNA, the CDR3 is TGTGCCAGTAGTATAGATTGGAGGGGATCCTACGAGCAGTACTTC. The whole variable domain, filled in from reference TRBV19 and TRBJ2-7, reads DGGITQSPKYLFRKEGQNVTLSCEQNLNHDAMYWYRQDPGQGLRLIYYSQIVNDFQKGDIAEGYSVSREKKESFPLTVTSAQKNPTAFYLCASSIDWRGSYEQYFGPGTRLTVT.

This chain joins TRBV10-3 and TRBJ2-3; D may be TRBD2 (6 bases). CDR1 is ENHRY and CDR2 is SYGVKD in the germline V gene. The CDR3 loop spans 16 amino acids. The V and J ends lost 9 bases and 4 bases respectively, with 23 bases between them. The CDR3: CAIEEPGLRRADTQYF. As DNA, the CDR3 is TGTGCCATTGAGGAACCGGGACTTAGACGGGCAGATACGCAGTATTTT.

A note on this clone: At one end the junction does not follow the germline gene, possibly because of a read error. The chain joins TRBV30 to TRBJ1-2; TRBD1 matches 7 bases. Per germline, CDR1 GTSNPN and CDR2 SVGIG (reference sequence). This CDR3 has 13 amino acids. The CDR3: CAWSEGTVYGYPF. DNA for the CDR3: TGTGCCTGGAGTGAAGGGACAGTCTATGGCTACCCCTTC.

V gene TRBV19 combines with J gene TRBJ2-7; the D gene is possibly TRBD1 (6 bases). The CDR3 has 13 amino acids. V shed 6 bases and J shed 3 bases, with 12 bases lying between them. Germline V gene sequence: CDR1 LNHDA, CDR2 SQIVND (reference sequence). CDR3 protein: CASRSSGDYEQYF. Written as DNA, the CDR3 is TGTGCCAGTAGATCGTCAGGGGACTACGAGCAGTACTTC.

This clone is a singleton in its sample. The chain uses TRBV30 and TRBJ1-3, with 9 bases fitting TRBD1. V was clipped by 5 bases and J by 1 base; unmatched bases: 6. This CDR3 spans 15 amino acids. The germline V gene encodes CDR1 GTSNPN and CDR2 SVGIG (reference sequence). This chain's CDR3 is CAWGTGFSSGNTIYF. CDR3 sequence (DNA): TGTGCCTGGGGGACAGGGTTTTCTTCTGGAAACACCATATATTTT.

This chain connects TRBV11-2 to TRBJ1-1, with TRBD1 as a possible D gene (5 bases). The CDR3 runs 15 residues. The V end was cut by 1 base, the J end by 1 base, with 10 bases between. Germline CDR1 reads SGHAT; CDR2 reads FQNNGV. The CDR3 DNA is TGTGCCAGCAGCTTAGTTCCAGGGCCGAACACTGAAGCTTTCTTT. Amino acids: CASSLVPGPNTEAFF.

The chain couples TRBV4-2 to TRBJ2-5; TRBD2 agrees at 9 bases. This CDR3 spans 17 amino acids. Losses at the gene ends were 1 base for V and 2 bases for J; bases not matched to a gene: 8. Germline values: CDR1 LGHNA, CDR2 YNFKEQ. CDR3 in amino acids: CASSQGGSGLAQETQYF. The CDR3, as DNA: TGTGCCAGCAGCCAAGGGGGATCGGGACTAGCACAAGAGACCCAGTACTTC.